The source of this T cell receptor (beta chain) is a study of tumor-infiltrating lymphocytes in primary liver carcinoma. About the research overall: Men and women, 30 to 69 years of age, made up the patients.

Details on this clonotype: Its antigen is not known. At one end, the junction sequence differs from germline, possibly due to a read error.

Total RNA (approximately 450 ng) served as template for TCR beta cDNA synthesis primed by a constant-region primer. Researchers made the TCR beta libraries by running three nested multiplex PCR rounds with slightly modified ARM-PCR. Two initial PCR rounds of about 10 cycles each paired TRBV1-TRBV30 forward primers with a C-beta reverse primer. TCRdb re-derived calls from the multiplex PCR reads in MiXCR, one entry per CDR3 protein. The data show about 310,000 distinct CDR3 sequences, 50% to 60% seen once. Study findings and constraints: Tumors had a top-250-clone fraction that was significantly higher than blood (p = 0.039).

The CDR3 is 14 amino acids. Unsorted whole blood yielded blood RNA, and germline DNA was extracted as well. The chain carries TRBV12-3 or TRBV12-4 and TRBJ2-7, with a weak D call TRBD1 (5 bases). Material for sequencing was peripheral blood. The TCR originated in a woman aged 30 to 39 with primary liver carcinoma and hepatitis B virus infection. The CDR3 sequence is CASCLGQNVNEQYF. CDR3 in DNA: TGTGCCAGCTGTTTGGGGCAGAATGTGAACGAGCAGTACTTC.